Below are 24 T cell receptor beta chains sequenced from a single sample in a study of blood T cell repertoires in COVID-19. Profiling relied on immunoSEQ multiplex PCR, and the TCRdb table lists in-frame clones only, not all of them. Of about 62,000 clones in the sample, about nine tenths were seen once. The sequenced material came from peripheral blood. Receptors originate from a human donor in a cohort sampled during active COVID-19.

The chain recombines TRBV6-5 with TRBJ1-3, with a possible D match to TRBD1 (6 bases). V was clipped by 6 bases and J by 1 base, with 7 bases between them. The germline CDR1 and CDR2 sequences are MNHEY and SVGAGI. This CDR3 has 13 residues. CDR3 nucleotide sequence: TGTGCCAGCAGAGGGGGTTCTGGAAACACCATATATTTT. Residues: CASRGGSGNTIYF.

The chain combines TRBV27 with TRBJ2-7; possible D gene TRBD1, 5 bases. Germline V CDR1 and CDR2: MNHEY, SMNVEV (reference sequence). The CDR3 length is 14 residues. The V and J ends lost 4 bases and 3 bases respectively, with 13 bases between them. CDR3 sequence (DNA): TGTGCCAGCAGTTGGTTTGGGCAGGGCTACGAGCAGTACTTC. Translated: CASSWFGQGYEQYF.

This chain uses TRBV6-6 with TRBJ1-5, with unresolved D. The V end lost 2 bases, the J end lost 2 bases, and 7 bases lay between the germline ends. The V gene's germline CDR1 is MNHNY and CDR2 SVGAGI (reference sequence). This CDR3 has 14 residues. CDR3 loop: CASSYRGGNQPQHF. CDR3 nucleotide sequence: TGTGCCAGCAGTTACCGGGGAGGCAATCAGCCCCAGCATTTT.

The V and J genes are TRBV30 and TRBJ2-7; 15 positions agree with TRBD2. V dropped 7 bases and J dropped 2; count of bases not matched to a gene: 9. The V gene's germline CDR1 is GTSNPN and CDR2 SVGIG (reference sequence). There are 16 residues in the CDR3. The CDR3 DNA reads TGTGCCTCCGGAGGACTAGCGGGAGGGTTCCCCTACGAGCAGTACTTC. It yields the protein CASGGLAGGFPYEQYF.

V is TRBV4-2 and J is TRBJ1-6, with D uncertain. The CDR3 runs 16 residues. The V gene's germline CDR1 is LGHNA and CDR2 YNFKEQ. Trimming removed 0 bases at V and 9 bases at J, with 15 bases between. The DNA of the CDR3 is TGTGCCAGCAGCCAAGATGTCCAGGAATTTTTTTCACCCCTCCACTTT. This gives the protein CASSQDVQEFFSPLHF.

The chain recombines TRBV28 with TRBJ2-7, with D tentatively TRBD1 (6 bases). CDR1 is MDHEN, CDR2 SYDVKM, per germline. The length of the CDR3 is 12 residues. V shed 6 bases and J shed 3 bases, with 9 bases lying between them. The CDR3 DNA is TGTGCCAGCAGCGTCAGGGGCTACGAGCAGTACTTC. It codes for CASSVRGYEQYF.

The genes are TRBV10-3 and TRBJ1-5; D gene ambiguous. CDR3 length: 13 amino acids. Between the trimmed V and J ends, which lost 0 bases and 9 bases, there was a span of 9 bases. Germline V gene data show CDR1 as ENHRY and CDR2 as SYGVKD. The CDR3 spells CAISESQAPPQHF. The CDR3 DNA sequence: TGTGCCATCAGTGAGTCGCAGGCTCCGCCCCAGCATTTT.

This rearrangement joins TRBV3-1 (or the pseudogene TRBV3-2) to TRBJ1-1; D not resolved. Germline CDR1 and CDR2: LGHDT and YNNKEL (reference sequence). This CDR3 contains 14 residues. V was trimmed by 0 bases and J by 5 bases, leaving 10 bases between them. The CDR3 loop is CASSQEPGRTEAFF. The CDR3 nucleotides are TGTGCCAGCAGCCAAGAGCCCGGGAGAACTGAAGCTTTCTTT.

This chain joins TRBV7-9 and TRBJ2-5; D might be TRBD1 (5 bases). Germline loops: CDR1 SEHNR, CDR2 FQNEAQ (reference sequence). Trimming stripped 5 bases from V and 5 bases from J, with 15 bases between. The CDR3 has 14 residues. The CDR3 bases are TGTGCCAGCAGCCCCGGGCCAGGGCGGGAGACCCAGTACTTC. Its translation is CASSPGPGRETQYF.

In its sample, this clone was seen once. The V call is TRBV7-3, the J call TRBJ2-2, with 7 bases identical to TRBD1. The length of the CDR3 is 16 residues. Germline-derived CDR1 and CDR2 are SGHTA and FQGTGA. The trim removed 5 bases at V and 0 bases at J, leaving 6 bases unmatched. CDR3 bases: TGTGCCAGCAGCCCCTGGACAGGCGCGAACACCGGGGAGCTGTTTTTT. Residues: CASSPWTGANTGELFF.

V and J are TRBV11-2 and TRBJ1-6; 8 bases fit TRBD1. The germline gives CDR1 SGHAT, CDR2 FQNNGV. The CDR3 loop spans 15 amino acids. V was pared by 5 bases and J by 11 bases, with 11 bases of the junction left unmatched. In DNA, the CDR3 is TGTGCCAGCAGCACCCGGACAGGGATCACGACACCCCTCCACTTT. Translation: CASSTRTGITTPLHF.

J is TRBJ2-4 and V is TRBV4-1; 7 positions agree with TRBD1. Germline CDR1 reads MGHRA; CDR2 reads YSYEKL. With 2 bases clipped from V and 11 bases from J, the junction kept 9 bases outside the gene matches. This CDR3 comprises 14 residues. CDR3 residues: CASSQSGTEIFQYF. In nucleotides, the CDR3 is TGCGCCAGCAGCCAATCCGGGACAGAAATTTTTCAGTACTTC.

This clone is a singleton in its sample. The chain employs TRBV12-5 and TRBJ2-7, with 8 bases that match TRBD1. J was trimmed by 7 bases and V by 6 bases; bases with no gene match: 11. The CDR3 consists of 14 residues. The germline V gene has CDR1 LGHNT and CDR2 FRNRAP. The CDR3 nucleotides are TGTGCTAGTGGCCCGGACAGGGAATTAGGGGAGCAGTACTTC. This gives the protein CASGPDRELGEQYF.

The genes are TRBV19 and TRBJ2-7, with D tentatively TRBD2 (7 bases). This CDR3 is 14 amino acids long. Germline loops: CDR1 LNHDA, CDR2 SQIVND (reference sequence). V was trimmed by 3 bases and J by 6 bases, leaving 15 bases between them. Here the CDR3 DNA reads TGTGCCAGTAGTATTGCGGGGGCGTTAAGCGAGCAGTACTTC. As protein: CASSIAGALSEQYF.

As DNA, the CDR3 is TGTGCCAGCTCACCCCCGGGACAGGGACGATACGAGCAGTACTTC. Translating it yields CASSPPGQGRYEQYF. The chain recombines TRBV18 with TRBJ2-7; 9 bases agree with TRBD1. CDR3 length equals 15 residues. V lost 3 bases, J lost 4 bases, and 7 bases stayed unmatched. Germline assignment: CDR1 KGHSH and CDR2 LQKENI. Full variable domain (remainder filled in from reference TRBV18 and TRBJ2-7): NAGVMQNPRHLVRRRGQEARLRCSPMKGHSHVYWYRQLPEEGLKFMVYLQKENIIDESGMPKERFSAEFPKEGPSILRIQQVVRGDSAAYFCASSPPGQGRYEQYFGPGTRLTVT.

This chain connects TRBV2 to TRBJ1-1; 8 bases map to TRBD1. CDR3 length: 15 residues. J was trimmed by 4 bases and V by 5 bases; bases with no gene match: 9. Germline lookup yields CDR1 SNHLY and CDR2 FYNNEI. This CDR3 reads CASSRQGWGITEAFF. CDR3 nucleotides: TGTGCCAGCAGTAGACAGGGGTGGGGGATCACTGAAGCTTTCTTT.

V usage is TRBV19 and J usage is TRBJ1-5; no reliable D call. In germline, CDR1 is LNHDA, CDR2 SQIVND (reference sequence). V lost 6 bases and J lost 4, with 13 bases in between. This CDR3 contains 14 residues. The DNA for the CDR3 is TGTGCCAGTAGCCCCTCGACTCTTAATCAGCCCCAGCATTTT. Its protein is CASSPSTLNQPQHF.

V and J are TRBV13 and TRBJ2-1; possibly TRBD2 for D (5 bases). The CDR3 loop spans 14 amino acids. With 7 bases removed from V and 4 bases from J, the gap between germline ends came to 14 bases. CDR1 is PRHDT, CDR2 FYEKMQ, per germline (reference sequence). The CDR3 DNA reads TGTGCCAGCACCAAACGGACTTCGTACAATGAGCAGTTCTTC. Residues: CASTKRTSYNEQFF. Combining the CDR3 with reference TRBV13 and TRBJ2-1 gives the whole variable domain AAGVIQSPRHLIKEKRETATLKCYPIPRHDTVYWYQQGPGQDPQFLISFYEKMQSDKGSIPDRFSAQQFSDYHSELNMSSLELGDSALYFCASTKRTSYNEQFFGPGTRLTVL.

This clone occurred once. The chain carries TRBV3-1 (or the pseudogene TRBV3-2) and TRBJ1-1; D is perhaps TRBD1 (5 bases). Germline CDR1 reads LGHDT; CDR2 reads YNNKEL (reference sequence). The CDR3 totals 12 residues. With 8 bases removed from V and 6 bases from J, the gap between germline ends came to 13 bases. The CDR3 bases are TGTGCCAGCCGTAAGGGGCTTGCTGAAGCTTTCTTT. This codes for CASRKGLAEAFF.

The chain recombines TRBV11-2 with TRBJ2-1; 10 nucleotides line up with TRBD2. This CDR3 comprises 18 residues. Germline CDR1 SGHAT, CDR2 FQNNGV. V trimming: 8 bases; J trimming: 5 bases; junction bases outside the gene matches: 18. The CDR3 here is CASSSRSASGGPHNEQFF. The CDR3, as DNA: TGTGCCAGCTCCTCAAGGTCGGCTAGCGGGGGCCCGCACAATGAGCAGTTCTTC. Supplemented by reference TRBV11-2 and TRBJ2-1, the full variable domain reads EAGVAQSPRYKIIEKRQSVAFWCNPISGHATLYWYQQILGQGPKLLIQFQNNGVVDDSQLPKDRFSAERLKGVDSTLKIQPAKLEDSAVYLCASSSRSASGGPHNEQFFGPGTRLTVL.

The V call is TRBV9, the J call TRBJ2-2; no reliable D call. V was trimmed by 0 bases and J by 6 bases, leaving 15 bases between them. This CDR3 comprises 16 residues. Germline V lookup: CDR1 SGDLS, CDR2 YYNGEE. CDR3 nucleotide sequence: TGTGCCAGCAGCGTAGCAGGCTCAGAAACCGCCGGGGAGCTGTTTTTT. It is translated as CASSVAGSETAGELFF.

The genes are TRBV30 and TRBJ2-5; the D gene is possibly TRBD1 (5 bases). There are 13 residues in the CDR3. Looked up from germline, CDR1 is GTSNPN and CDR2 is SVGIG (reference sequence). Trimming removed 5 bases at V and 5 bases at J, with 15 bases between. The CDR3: CAWLKGAQETQYF. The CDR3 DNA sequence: TGTGCCTGGTTAAAAGGGGCTCAGGAGACCCAGTACTTC.

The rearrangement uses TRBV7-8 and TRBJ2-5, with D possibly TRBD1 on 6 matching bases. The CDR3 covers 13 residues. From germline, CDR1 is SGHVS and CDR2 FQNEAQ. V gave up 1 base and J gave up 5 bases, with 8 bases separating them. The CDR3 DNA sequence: TGTGCCAGCAGCTTAGATCAGGGGGAGACCCAGTACTTC. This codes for CASSLDQGETQYF.

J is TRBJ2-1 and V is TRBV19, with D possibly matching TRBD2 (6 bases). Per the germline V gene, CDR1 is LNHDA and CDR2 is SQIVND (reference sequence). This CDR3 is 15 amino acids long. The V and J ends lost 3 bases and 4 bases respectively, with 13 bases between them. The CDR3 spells CASSMSSGSYNEQFF. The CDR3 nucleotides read TGTGCCAGTAGTATGTCCAGCGGGTCTTACAATGAGCAGTTCTTC.